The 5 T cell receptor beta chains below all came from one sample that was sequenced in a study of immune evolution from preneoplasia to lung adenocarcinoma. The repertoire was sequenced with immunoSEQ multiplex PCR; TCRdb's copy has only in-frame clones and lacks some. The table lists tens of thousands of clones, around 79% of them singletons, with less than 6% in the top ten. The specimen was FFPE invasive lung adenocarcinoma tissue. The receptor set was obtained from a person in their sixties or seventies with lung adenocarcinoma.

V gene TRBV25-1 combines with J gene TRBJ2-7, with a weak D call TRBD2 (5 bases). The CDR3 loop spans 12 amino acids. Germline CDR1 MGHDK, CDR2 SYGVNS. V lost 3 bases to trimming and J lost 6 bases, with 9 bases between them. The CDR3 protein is CASSDRGLEQYF. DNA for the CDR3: TGTGCCAGCAGTGATAGAGGGCTCGAGCAGTACTTC.

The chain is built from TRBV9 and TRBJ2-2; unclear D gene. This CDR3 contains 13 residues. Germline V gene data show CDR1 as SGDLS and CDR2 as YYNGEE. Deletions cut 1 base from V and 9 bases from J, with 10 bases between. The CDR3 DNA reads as TGTGCCAGCAGCGTATCCCTGACCCGGGAGCTGTTTTTT. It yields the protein CASSVSLTRELFF.

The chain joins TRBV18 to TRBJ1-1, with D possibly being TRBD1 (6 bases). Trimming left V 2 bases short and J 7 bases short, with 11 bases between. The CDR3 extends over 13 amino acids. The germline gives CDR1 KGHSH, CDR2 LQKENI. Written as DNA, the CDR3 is TGTGCCAGCTCACCAGGTCAGGGGCTTGAAGCTTTCTTT. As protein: CASSPGQGLEAFF. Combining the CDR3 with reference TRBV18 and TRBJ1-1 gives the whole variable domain NAGVMQNPRHLVRRRGQEARLRCSPMKGHSHVYWYRQLPEEGLKFMVYLQKENIIDESGMPKERFSAEFPKEGPSILRIQQVVRGDSAAYFCASSPGQGLEAFFGQGTRLTVV.

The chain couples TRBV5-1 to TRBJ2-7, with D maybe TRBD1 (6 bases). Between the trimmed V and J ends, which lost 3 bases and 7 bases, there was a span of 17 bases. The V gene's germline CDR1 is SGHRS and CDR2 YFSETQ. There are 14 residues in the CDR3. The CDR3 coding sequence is TGCGCCAGCAGCTCGACAGGACCCCCGCGGGAGCAGTACTTC. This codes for CASSSTGPPREQYF.

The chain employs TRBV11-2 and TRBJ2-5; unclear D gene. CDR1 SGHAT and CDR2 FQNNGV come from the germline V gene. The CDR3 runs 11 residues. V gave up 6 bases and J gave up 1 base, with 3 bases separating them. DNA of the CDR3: TGTGCCAGCAGTACCCAAGAGACCCAGTACTTC. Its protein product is CASSTQETQYF.